This is a list of T cell receptor beta chains from one sample in a study of PD-L1 blockade in urothelial cancer. The repertoire was sequenced with immunoSEQ multiplex PCR; TCRdb's copy has only in-frame clones and lacks some. The table records 50,000 or so clones, about four fifths of them present only once. Source: PBMCs, taken around atezolizumab (anti-PD-L1) treatment. These receptor sequences come from a man aged 70 or older with urothelial cancer. CDR3s include the opening cysteine and the closing phenylalanine or tryptophan. The D gene is left open where the match is weak. Not every row has a clone size; where given, it reads once, few, many or a size class.

- TRBJ2-5 TRBV30 - CAWTMGGQETQYF TGTGCCTGGACGATGGGGGGCCAAGAGACCCAGTACTTC
few TRBJ2-2 TRBV7-6 TRBD2 CASSLSPSGGNTGELFF TGTGCCAGCAGCTTATCACCTAGCGGGGGGAACACCGGGGAGCTGTTTTTT
- TRBJ2-3 TRBV10-2 TRBD2 CASSEPGLAGERDTQYF TGCGCCAGCAGTGAGCCCGGACTAGCGGGAGAACGAGATACGCAGTATTTT
- TRBJ1-2 TRBV7-9 - CASSLGTSQTYGYTF TGTGCCAGCAGCTTAGGAACTTCACAGACCTATGGCTACACCTTC
- TRBJ1-1 TRBV6-1 - CASRSTGYEAFF TGTGCCAGCAGGAGTACAGGGTACGAAGCTTTCTTT
- TRBJ1-3 TRBV28 - CASSFPGMLMNTIYF TGTGCCAGCAGTTTTCCAGGGATGCTAATGAACACCATATATTTT
- TRBJ2-1 TRBV2 TRBD2 CASMGSGTSGRARRYNEQFF TGTGCCAGCATGGGGTCCGGGACTAGCGGGAGGGCCCGGAGGTACAATGAGCAGTTCTTC
- TRBJ2-5 TRBV2 TRBD1 CASSADRGMYF TGTGCCAGCAGCGCGGACAGGGGGATGTACTTC
- TRBJ1-4 TRBV6-1 - CASSDRPEVGKLFF TGTGCCAGCAGTGATCGACCAGAGGTTGGAAAACTGTTTTTT
- TRBJ2-7 TRBV10-2 TRBD1 CASSEDREDEQYF TGCGCCAGCAGTGAGGACAGGGAAGACGAGCAGTACTTC
once TRBJ1-1 TRBV30 - CAWSPKDFPPIEAFF TGTGCCTGGAGCCCCAAGGACTTTCCCCCAATCGAAGCTTTCTTT
- TRBJ2-1 TRBV5-1 TRBD2 CASSPRTSESSYNEQFF TGCGCCAGCAGCCCACGGACTAGCGAGAGCTCCTACAATGAGCAGTTCTTC
few TRBJ2-7 TRBV28 TRBD1 CASNDRAYEQYF TGTGCCAGCAACGACAGGGCCTACGAGCAGTACTTC
- TRBJ2-7 TRBV29-1 TRBD2 CSVEASGRTYGYEQYF TGCAGCGTTGAGGCTAGCGGGAGAACGTATGGGTACGAGCAGTACTTC
- TRBJ1-4 TRBV6-1 - CASQSTTNEKLFF TGTGCCAGCCAATCCACAACTAATGAAAAACTGTTTTTT
- TRBJ1-4 TRBV6-6 TRBD1 CASSSRDRGFEKLFF TGTGCCAGCAGTTCCCGGGACAGGGGGTTTGAAAAACTGTTTTTT
once TRBJ2-7 TRBV5-4 TRBD1 CASSLGGPGQLFTYEQYF TGTGCCAGCAGCTTGGGAGGGCCGGGACAGTTATTTACCTACGAGCAGTACTTC
- TRBJ1-4 TRBV18 TRBD1 CASSQGAGNEKLFF TGTGCCAGCTCACAGGGGGCCGGTAATGAAAAACTGTTTTTT
- TRBJ2-1 TRBV7-3 - CASSLGPSQGEQFF TGTGCCAGCAGCTTAGGCCCCTCTCAGGGTGAGCAGTTCTTC
- TRBJ2-7 TRBV5-4 TRBD2 CASSTKLGLATISYEQYF TGTGCCAGCAGCACAAAACTAGGACTAGCGACCATCTCCTACGAGCAGTACTTC